Listed below are T cell receptor beta chains from one sample, sequenced in a study of T cell responses to AZD1222 COVID-19 vaccine. The data were produced by immunoSEQ multiplex PCR, yet TCRdb's version contains in-frame clones alone and is incomplete. The repertoire holds tens of thousands of clones, with 80% to 90% as singletons. The sample consisted of peripheral blood, taken on day 0 of AZD1222 vaccination. The origin of the receptors is an adult in good health. CDR3s include the opening cysteine and the closing phenylalanine or tryptophan. Each record gives: J gene, clone size, D gene, V gene, CDR3 DNA, CDR3 protein. D genes are given only for firm matches. The size field is filled for only some rows; it gives once, few, many or a size class.

J: TRBJ1-6; size: -; D: TRBD1; V: TRBV18; DNA: TGTGCCAGCTCAAACATACAGGGGAGCTCCTATAATTCACCCCTCCACTTT; CDR3: CASSNIQGSSYNSPLHF
J: TRBJ2-7; size: few; D: -; V: TRBV7-9; DNA: TGTGCCAGCAGCTTTTCAACCTACGAGCAGTACTTC; CDR3: CASSFSTYEQYF
J: TRBJ1-5; size: -; D: -; V: TRBV5-4; DNA: TGTGCCAGCAGCTTGGAAGGGAGCACCCAGCATTTT; CDR3: CASSLEGSTQHF
J: TRBJ2-7; size: -; D: -; V: TRBV6-5; DNA: TGTGCCAGCATCCCATTAGACCCCTCCTACGAGCAGTACTTC; CDR3: CASIPLDPSYEQYF
J: TRBJ2-5; size: -; D: TRBD2; V: TRBV3-1/TRBV3-2; DNA: TGTGCCAGCAGCCAAGATCATAGGGGACTAGCGTCACAAGAGACCCAGTACTTC; CDR3: CASSQDHRGLASQETQYF
J: TRBJ1-3; size: -; D: TRBD1; V: TRBV3-1/TRBV3-2; DNA: TGTGCCAGCAGCACTCAGGGGGCGCCCGGAAACACCATATATTTT; CDR3: CASSTQGAPGNTIYF
J: TRBJ2-6; size: -; D: TRBD1; V: TRBV6-1; DNA: TGTGCCAGCAGTGGTGGACAGGGGGCATCAAGGAGTGGGGCCAACGTCCTGACTTTC; CDR3: CASSGGQGASRSGANVLTF
J: TRBJ2-3; size: -; D: -; V: TRBV5-1; DNA: TGCGCCAGCAGCTTCTTCGCCGACACAGATACGCAGTATTTT; CDR3: CASSFFADTDTQYF
J: TRBJ1-2; size: -; D: -; V: TRBV5-4; DNA: TGTGCCAGCAGCTTAGGGGGGTATGGCTACACCTTC; CDR3: CASSLGGYGYTF
J: TRBJ2-7; size: -; D: -; V: TRBV7-9; DNA: TGTGCCAGCAGCTACTGGGACACATCCTACGAGCAGTACTTC; CDR3: CASSYWDTSYEQYF
J: TRBJ2-6; size: -; D: -; V: TRBV21-1; DNA: TGTGCCAGCAGCAAAGCCGGCGGGGGCCTTTCCTTATCCATCTCTGGGGCCAACGTCCTGACTTTC; CDR3: CASSKAGGGLSLSISGANVLTF
J: TRBJ2-1; size: -; D: -; V: TRBV19; DNA: TGTGCCAGTAGTATTGGGGATGTGGATGAGCAGTTCTTC; CDR3: CASSIGDVDEQFF
J: TRBJ2-1; size: -; D: -; V: TRBV12-3/TRBV12-4; DNA: TGTGCCAGCAGTCGCGACACCTACAATGAGCAGTTCTTC; CDR3: CASSRDTYNEQFF
J: TRBJ2-3; size: -; D: TRBD1; V: TRBV6-5; DNA: TGTGCCTCATACAGGGGGCCTCGCACAGATACGCAGTATTTT; CDR3: CASYRGPRTDTQYF
J: TRBJ2-7; size: -; D: -; V: TRBV25-1; DNA: TGTGCCAGCAGTGAAGGAAACAGGTTGAACGAGCAGTACTTC; CDR3: CASSEGNRLNEQYF
J: TRBJ1-5; size: -; D: TRBD1; V: TRBV6-5; DNA: TGTGCCAGCAGTTACTCGAGACAGGGCGGTCAGCCCCAGCATTTT; CDR3: CASSYSRQGGQPQHF
J: TRBJ2-2; size: -; D: -; V: TRBV7-2; DNA: TGTGCCAGCAGCTCGGACACGAGCCGGCGTGAGCTGTTTTTT; CDR3: CASSSDTSRRELFF
J: TRBJ1-2; size: -; D: -; V: TRBV5-1; DNA: TGCGCCAGCAGCTTGGGGGCAAACTATGGCTACACCTTC; CDR3: CASSLGANYGYTF
J: TRBJ2-1; size: -; D: TRBD2; V: TRBV4-1; DNA: TGCGCCAGCAGCCAAGGAAGCGGGGGAGGATCCTACAATGAGCAGTTCTTC; CDR3: CASSQGSGGGSYNEQFF
J: TRBJ1-1; size: -; D: -; V: TRBV18; DNA: TGTGCCAGCTCCCCCGGGGGGGGAGTTGAAGCTTTCTTT; CDR3: CASSPGGGVEAFF
J: TRBJ2-3; size: -; D: -; V: TRBV3-1/TRBV3-2; DNA: TGTGCCAGCAGCCAAGACAAGCGGGGCACAGATACGCAGTATTTT; CDR3: CASSQDKRGTDTQYF
J: TRBJ1-1; size: -; D: -; V: TRBV18; DNA: TGTGCCAGCTCACCACGTCAGAACACTGAAGCTTTCTTT; CDR3: CASSPRQNTEAFF
J: TRBJ1-6; size: -; D: -; V: TRBV6-1; DNA: TGTGCCAGCAGTGAATACCTGGAGAATTCACCCCTCCACTTT; CDR3: CASSEYLENSPLHF